This T cell receptor (beta chain) was sequenced for a study of blood T cell repertoires in COVID-19. Overall study: Collection of acute and convalescent COVID-19 samples took place in the United States, Italy and Spain. The cDNA or gDNA used as material had been derived from T cells, B-cell-depleted T cells, or PBMCs.

Original processing notes: Amplification of reference gene primers provided the estimated nucleated cell counts. Clones were read by immunoSEQ multiplex PCR, and TCRdb kept only the in-frame ones, dropping some. From that table come the V and J calls and clone size; the DNA was used to work out D and trimming. The sample contains 300,000 to 400,000 clones, roughly 88% of which appear only once. In Seattle, patients joined the study during active infection and were tracked longitudinally. Sequencing was done on a sample of peripheral blood. The TCR sequence derives from a woman younger than 45 with COVID-19, enrolled during active disease.

The CDR3 loop reads CASSLEPGQSTDTQYF. CDR3 nucleotides: TGTGCCAGCAGCTTAGAACCGGGACAGTCCACAGATACGCAGTATTTT. The chain has TRBV7-8 and TRBJ2-3; 7 bases are shared with TRBD1. This CDR3 has 16 residues. V lost 1 base and J lost 2; bases outside the gene matches: 6. Germline CDR1 reads SGHVS; CDR2 reads FQNEAQ.